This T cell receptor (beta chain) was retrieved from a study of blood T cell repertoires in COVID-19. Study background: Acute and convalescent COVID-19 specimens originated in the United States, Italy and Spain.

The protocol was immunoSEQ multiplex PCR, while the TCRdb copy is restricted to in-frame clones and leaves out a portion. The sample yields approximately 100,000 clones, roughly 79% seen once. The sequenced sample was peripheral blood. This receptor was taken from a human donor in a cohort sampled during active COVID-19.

The CDR3 reads CASSSGQGVTEAFF. In DNA, the CDR3 is TGTGCCAGCAGCTCGGGACAGGGGGTCACTGAAGCTTTCTTT. V is TRBV5-6 and J is TRBJ1-1; 11 bases fit TRBD1. V lost 3 bases to trimming and J lost 4 bases; unmatched junction nucleotides: 2. There are 14 residues in the CDR3. The germline CDR1 and CDR2 sequences are SGHDT and YYEEEE.